Presented here are 26 T cell receptor beta chains from one specimen sequenced in a study of blood T cell repertoires in COVID-19 (dated by TCRdb to about 2020). Library preparation used the immunoSEQ multiplex PCR assay. Not all clones reach the TCRdb copy of this immuneACCESS table, which keeps in-frame sequences only. Checked studies attribute under half of the gap to unresolved V genes and leave the rest unexplained. This sample has about 200,000 clones in its table, and around nine tenths of those were observed once. Of the sample, around 4% falls within the top ten clones. The sample was PBMCs or T cells enriched from blood (not recorded which). The source of these receptors is a woman in her twenties or thirties who had been exposed to COVID-19.

The CDR3 spells CASSPLAGPGGYTF. The DNA for the CDR3 is TGCGCCAGCAGCCCACTAGCAGGCCCGGGCGGCTACACCTTC. J is TRBJ1-2 and V is TRBV5-1; D not resolved. The V and J ends lost 4 bases and 8 bases respectively, with 18 bases between them. Germline CDR1 reads SGHRS; CDR2 reads YFSETQ. CDR3 length: 14 residues.

This chain links TRBV5-1 with TRBJ2-5; maybe TRBD1 (6 bases). CDR3 size: 15 residues. Germline V lookup: CDR1 SGHRS, CDR2 YFSETQ. V lost 2 bases and J 4 bases, leaving 15 bases between the germline ends. CDR3 protein: CASSLTGFERETQYF. In nucleotides, the CDR3 is TGCGCCAGCAGCTTAACAGGGTTTGAGCGAGAGACCCAGTACTTC.

The chain combines TRBV5-6 with TRBJ1-4; TRBD1 agrees at 8 bases. Germline V gives CDR1 SGHDT, CDR2 YYEEEE. The V gene end was trimmed by 3 bases and the J gene end by 4 bases; junction bases not matched to a gene: 8. This CDR3 has 16 amino acids. CDR3 DNA sequence: TGTGCCAGCAGCTCAATTCAGGGGGCCAGTAATGAAAAACTGTTTTTT. It yields the protein CASSSIQGASNEKLFF.

V and J are TRBV19 and TRBJ1-5, with D maybe TRBD1 (6 bases). This CDR3 is built from 16 residues. V shed 5 bases and J shed 1 base, with 15 bases lying between them. Germline-derived CDR1 and CDR2 are LNHDA and SQIVND (reference sequence). The CDR3 loop is CASSPNREPSNQPQHF. CDR3 sequence (DNA): TGTGCCAGTAGTCCGAACAGGGAGCCCAGCAATCAGCCCCAGCATTTT. The whole variable domain, filled in from reference TRBV19 and TRBJ1-5, reads DGGITQSPKYLFRKEGQNVTLSCEQNLNHDAMYWYRQDPGQGLRLIYYSQIVNDFQKGDIAEGYSVSREKKESFPLTVTSAQKNPTAFYLCASSPNREPSNQPQHFGDGTRLSIL.

As for this clone: The same CDR3 also results from other DNA sequences found in this sample. The V gene is TRBV9, the J gene TRBJ2-7; D is uncertain. The germline gives CDR1 SGDLS, CDR2 YYNGEE. Deletions cut 0 bases from V and 4 bases from J, with 5 bases between. This CDR3 has 12 residues. The DNA for the CDR3 is TGTGCCAGCAGCGTAGACGGGTACGAGCAGTACTTC. This codes for CASSVDGYEQYF. Supplemented by reference TRBV9 and TRBJ2-7, the full variable domain reads DSGVTQTPKHLITATGQRVTLRCSPRSGDLSVYWYQQSLDQGLQFLIQYYNGEERAKGNILERFSAQQFPDLHSELNLSSLELGDSALYFCASSVDGYEQYFGPGTRLTVT.

This chain links TRBV6-5 with TRBJ1-1; unclear D gene. V lost 0 bases and J 8 bases, leaving 10 bases between the germline ends. The germline V gene has CDR1 MNHEY and CDR2 SVGAGI. The CDR3 is 13 residues long. This chain's CDR3 is CASSYSGRPEAFF. The CDR3 DNA reads as TGTGCCAGCAGTTACTCGGGCAGGCCGGAAGCTTTCTTT.

This chain links TRBV2 with TRBJ1-2; D is possibly TRBD1 (6 bases). V was clipped by 5 bases and J by 4 bases, with 17 bases between them. Per germline, CDR1 SNHLY and CDR2 FYNNEI. This CDR3 has 15 amino acids. This CDR3 is CASSQDRSGLYGYTF. In DNA, the CDR3 is TGTGCCAGCAGTCAAGACAGGTCCGGCCTCTATGGCTACACCTTC.

A word on this clone: At the DNA level, this CDR3 is encoded by other sequences in the same sample as well. V usage is TRBV5-1 and J usage is TRBJ2-3, with D possibly TRBD2 on 7 matching bases. V was trimmed by 4 bases and J by 6 bases, leaving 15 bases between them. Germline CDR1 SGHRS, CDR2 YFSETQ. The CDR3 length is 14 residues. In DNA form, the CDR3 reads TGCGCCAGCAGCCTCACAGGGACTACCGATACGCAGTATTTT. This sequence encodes CASSLTGTTDTQYF.

In nucleotides, the CDR3 is TGTGCCAGCAGGGGACAGGGAAGGAAGAATCAGCCCCAGCATTTT. This translates into CASRGQGRKNQPQHF. This chain connects TRBV6-5 to TRBJ1-5; 9 nucleotides match TRBD1. Germline trimming cut 6 bases from V and 4 bases from J; bases unmatched to any gene: 7. The CDR3 has 15 residues. CDR1 MNHEY and CDR2 SVGAGI come from the germline V gene.

The chain couples TRBV6-1 to TRBJ2-5, with 14 positions matching TRBD2. Germline-derived CDR1 and CDR2 are MNHNS and SASEGT. V lost 1 base and J lost 8; bases outside the gene matches: 6. The CDR3 is 16 residues long. In DNA, the CDR3 is TGTGCCAGCAGTGAAGTTAGTGGACTAGCGGGGGGTACCCAGTACTTC. It translates to CASSEVSGLAGGTQYF.

The rearrangement joins TRBV29-1 to TRBJ1-5; D not resolved. Trimming removed 3 bases at V and 9 bases at J, with 15 bases between. Germline CDR1 is SQVTM and CDR2 is ANQGSEA. The CDR3 is 13 amino acids. DNA of the CDR3: TGCAGCGTTGAGGAGGGCCGCCGGGGGCCCCAGCATTTT. This sequence encodes CSVEEGRRGPQHF.

The rearrangement uses TRBV27 and TRBJ1-2; D is ambiguous. Trimming removed 6 bases from V and 0 bases from J, with 14 bases in between. Per the germline V gene, CDR1 is MNHEY and CDR2 is SMNVEV (reference sequence). The CDR3 is made up of 15 amino acids. Here the CDR3 DNA reads TGTGCCAGCAGGGAGAGACGGGGAGCTAACTATGGCTACACCTTC. Translation gives CASRERRGANYGYTF.

This chain connects TRBV6-5 to TRBJ1-5, with TRBD1 matching over 8 bases. The CDR3 has 14 residues. V trimming: 8 bases; J trimming: 5 bases; junction bases outside the gene matches: 8. The germline gives CDR1 MNHEY, CDR2 SVGAGI. The CDR3 nucleotides read TGTGCCAGCGGTCGGGACAGGAGGGATCAGCCCCAGCATTTT. Protein: CASGRDRRDQPQHF.

The chain has TRBV2 and TRBJ1-1, with D possibly TRBD1 on 5 matching bases. The CDR3 is 13 amino acids. Deletions cut 4 bases from V and 3 bases from J, with 9 bases between. Germline V gives CDR1 SNHLY, CDR2 FYNNEI. The DNA of the CDR3 is TGTGCCAGCAGTGTTCGGGGGGACACTGAAGCTTTCTTT. Amino acid sequence: CASSVRGDTEAFF.

The chain has TRBV4-1 and TRBJ1-5; D is possibly TRBD1 (5 bases). CDR3 size: 17 residues. Trimming pared 0 bases from V and 0 bases from J, leaving 12 bases between. CDR1 and CDR2 from the germline V gene are MGHRA and YSYEKL. In DNA, the CDR3 is TGCGCCAGCAGCCAAGATCAAGTCGGGGGTAGCAATCAGCCCCAGCATTTT. Its translation: CASSQDQVGGSNQPQHF.

The chain has TRBV3-1 (or the pseudogene TRBV3-2) and TRBJ1-5; D unclear. There are 14 residues in the CDR3. Germline CDR1 LGHDT, CDR2 YNNKEL (reference sequence). The V gene lost 5 bases and the J gene lost 0 bases, with 8 bases spanning the gap. The CDR3 nucleotides are TGTGCCAGCAGCTCTACAGTTAGCAATCAGCCCCAGCATTTT. As protein: CASSSTVSNQPQHF.

V and J are TRBV7-8 and TRBJ2-1; TRBD2 is a possible D gene (6 bases). CDR3 size: 15 residues. Germline V gene sequence: CDR1 SGHVS, CDR2 FQNEAQ. V lost 2 bases and J 7 bases, leaving 15 bases between the germline ends. The CDR3 reads CASSLRTNTPNEQFF. Here the CDR3 DNA reads TGTGCCAGCAGCTTACGGACTAACACCCCTAATGAGCAGTTCTTC.

The rearrangement uses TRBV2 and TRBJ2-4; no clear D. Between the trimmed V and J ends, which lost 2 bases and 1 base, there was a span of 6 bases. This CDR3 is 14 amino acids long. Germline CDR1 reads SNHLY; CDR2 reads FYNNEI. The DNA of the CDR3 is TGTGCCAGCAGTGAACAGTTTGCCAAAAACATTCAGTACTTC. Translating it yields CASSEQFAKNIQYF.

V is TRBV19 and J is TRBJ1-5, with D perhaps matching TRBD1 (6 bases). The CDR3 is made up of 14 amino acids. The germline V gene has CDR1 LNHDA and CDR2 SQIVND (reference sequence). Deletions cut 4 bases from V and 0 bases from J, with 7 bases between. The CDR3 region is CASSTGVSNQPQHF. The CDR3 coding sequence is TGTGCCAGTAGTACAGGGGTTAGCAATCAGCCCCAGCATTTT.

The chain uses TRBV5-5 and TRBJ1-2; tentative D call: TRBD1 (6 bases). The CDR3 sequence is 15 residues long. V lost 4 bases and J 8 bases, leaving 21 bases between the germline ends. The germline V gene encodes CDR1 SGHKS and CDR2 YYEKEE (reference sequence). In nucleotides, the CDR3 is TGTGCCAGCAGCGTCCAGGGGACCTCCATGGGGGGCTACACCTTC. Its translation is CASSVQGTSMGGYTF.

The chain employs TRBV6-4 and TRBJ1-6, with 7 bases lining up with TRBD1. With V trimmed by 6 bases and J by 8 bases, 1 base remained unmatched. CDR3 length: 12 amino acids. Germline V gives CDR1 MRHNA, CDR2 SNTAGT. DNA for the CDR3: TGTGCCAGCAGAACAGGGGATTCACCCCTCCACTTT. This encodes CASRTGDSPLHF.

This chain uses TRBV2 with TRBJ1-1; 9 positions agree with TRBD1. The CDR3 is 12 residues long. V lost 8 bases and J lost 8; bases outside the gene matches: 6. Germline CDR1 is SNHLY and CDR2 is FYNNEI. The CDR3 here is CASGWGQGEAFF. As DNA, the CDR3 is TGTGCCAGCGGTTGGGGACAGGGCGAAGCTTTCTTT.

V usage is TRBV4-2 and J usage is TRBJ1-1; no reliable D call. Trimming cost V 4 bases and J 1 base, with 10 bases left between them. In germline, CDR1 is LGHNA, CDR2 YNFKEQ. CDR3 length equals 14 residues. CDR3 protein: CASSRTTPNTEAFF. The CDR3 DNA reads TGTGCCAGCAGCCGTACAACACCGAACACTGAAGCTTTCTTT.

J is TRBJ2-7 and V is TRBV7-2, with TRBD2 matching over 9 bases. Germline lookup yields CDR1 SGHTA and CDR2 FQGNSA. The CDR3 contains 16 residues. Losses at the gene ends were 1 base for V and 4 bases for J; bases not matched to a gene: 8. The DNA of the CDR3 is TGTGCCAGCAGCTTAGGAGCGGGGGGCGGGAGTTACGAGCAGTACTTC. Protein sequence: CASSLGAGGGSYEQYF.

The rearrangement links TRBV13 to TRBJ2-6; possibly TRBD1 for D (6 bases). Germline-derived CDR1 and CDR2 are PRHDT and FYEKMQ (reference sequence). The CDR3 consists of 18 residues. The V end was cut by 2 bases, the J end by 1 base, with 15 bases between. This CDR3 is CASSLTGRAVSGANVLTF. DNA of the CDR3: TGTGCCAGCAGCTTAACAGGGCGGGCAGTATCTGGGGCCAACGTCCTGACTTTC.

The chain couples TRBV5-6 to TRBJ2-7; TRBD1 is a possible D gene (5 bases). The CDR3 spans 14 residues. Trimming took 4 bases from V and 1 from J, leaving 12 bases between them. Germline V gene sequence: CDR1 SGHDT, CDR2 YYEEEE. The CDR3 region has the DNA TGTGCCAGCAGCCCCGGACATCAGTCCTACGAGCAGTACTTC. This encodes CASSPGHQSYEQYF.